Listed here are 27 T cell receptor beta chains from one sample, sequenced in a study of persistence of HIV-infected CD4 T cells. Their antigens remain unidentified. The libraries were made with immunoSEQ version 4 in survey mode. The assay was immunoSEQ multiplex PCR, and TCRdb's table has in-frame clones only and misses some. This sample has tens of thousands of clones, with more than 70% found just once. The stimulus was lysate of CMV-infected fibroblasts, 10 ug/mL. Sorted nonresponding memory CD4+ T cells were CD40L-negative, CD69-negative, CD45RO-high. This material consisted of CD4+ T cells sorted from PBMCs after roughly 20-hour stimulation, taken from a patient who received antiretroviral therapy. All receptors come from an adult man with HIV who was CMV-seropositive.

The CDR3 protein is CASSPNSLNTEAFF. In nucleotides, the CDR3 is TGTGCCAGCAGCCCGAACTCATTGAACACTGAAGCTTTCTTT. V is TRBV7-8 and J is TRBJ1-1; D remains ambiguous. The CDR3 runs to 14 residues. Germline CDR1 reads SGHVS; CDR2 reads FQNEAQ. The germline V and J ends were trimmed by 5 bases and 0 bases, with 10 bases remaining between them.

This chain uses TRBV28 with TRBJ1-6; no reliable D call. V was trimmed by 2 bases and J by 8 bases, leaving 10 bases between them. From germline, CDR1 is MDHEN and CDR2 SYDVKM. The CDR3 contains 14 residues. The CDR3 reads CASSLLRGHSPLHF. CDR3 coding DNA: TGTGCCAGCAGTTTACTCCGTGGGCATTCACCCCTCCACTTT.

The chain joins TRBV7-3 to TRBJ1-1, with TRBD1 as a possible D gene (5 bases). CDR1 SGHTA and CDR2 FQGTGA come from the germline V gene. Trimming cost V 4 bases and J 3 bases, with 18 bases left between them. The CDR3 extends over 16 amino acids. The CDR3 DNA is TGTGCCAGCAGCTCCACCTCGTGGGGGGGAGACACTGAAGCTTTCTTT. It encodes CASSSTSWGGDTEAFF.

The V gene is TRBV19, the J gene TRBJ1-1; TRBD1 might be the D (6 bases). Germline values: CDR1 LNHDA, CDR2 SQIVND (reference sequence). V was cut by 3 bases and J by 5 bases, with 13 bases left in between. The CDR3 length is 14 residues. CDR3 sequence (DNA): TGTGCCAGTAGTATGTCCCGAGGGGGGACTGAAGCTTTCTTT. Translating it yields CASSMSRGGTEAFF.

This sequence joins TRBV7-2 and TRBJ2-1; TRBD2 agrees at 7 bases. This CDR3 has 16 residues. The V gene end was trimmed by 4 bases and the J gene end by 7 bases; junction bases not matched to a gene: 13. The germline V gene encodes CDR1 SGHTA and CDR2 FQGNSA. CDR3 nucleotides: TGTGCCAGCAGCTACCAATCCGGGACTACTAAGAATGAGCAGTTCTTC. As protein: CASSYQSGTTKNEQFF.

This chain joins TRBV4-3 and TRBJ1-2, with 8 bases identical to TRBD1. V lost 2 bases and J lost 6; bases outside the gene matches: 2. The CDR3 is made up of 13 amino acids. Germline loops: CDR1 LGHNA, CDR2 YSLEER. The CDR3 spells CASSQSQGDGYTF. CDR3 coding DNA: TGCGCCAGCAGCCAATCACAGGGGGATGGCTACACCTTC.

V and J are TRBV7-8 and TRBJ1-1; 7 nucleotides line up with TRBD1. This CDR3 comprises 13 residues. The V segment lost 5 bases and the J segment 1 base; nucleotides outside the gene matches: 1. CDR1 SGHVS and CDR2 FQNEAQ come from the germline V gene. As DNA, the CDR3 is TGTGCCAGCAGCCGACAGGGGAACACTGAAGCTTTCTTT. Translating gives CASSRQGNTEAFF.

The chain has TRBV10-3 and TRBJ2-2; TRBD1 or TRBD2 may be the D gene (6 bases each). Germline V gene lookup returns CDR1 ENHRY and CDR2 SYGVKD. CDR3 length equals 13 residues. V was shortened by 0 bases and J by 11 bases, with 10 bases between the two germline ends. The CDR3 region has the DNA TGTGCCATCAGTGAGTCAGGCGGGACAGAGCTGTTTTTT. Translation gives CAISESGGTELFF.

V gene TRBV19 combines with J gene TRBJ1-2; TRBD1 agrees at 7 bases. The CDR3 consists of 12 residues. Trimming at V came to 7 bases and at J to 7 bases, leaving 6 bases not matched to a gene. Germline CDR1 is LNHDA and CDR2 is SQIVND (reference sequence). CDR3 in DNA: TGTGCCAGTACTGACAGGGAGGCTGGCTACACCTTC. Amino acid sequence: CASTDREAGYTF.

This clone has a single count. The chain links TRBV2 to TRBJ2-1; 7 nucleotides agree with TRBD1. Germline CDR1 and CDR2: SNHLY and FYNNEI. J lost 0 bases, V lost 4 bases, and 3 bases had no gene match. The CDR3 consists of 15 residues. CDR3 coding DNA: TGTGCCAGCAGTGGAGGGACAGTCTCCTACAATGAGCAGTTCTTC. Its protein product is CASSGGTVSYNEQFF.

V usage is TRBV7-9 and J usage is TRBJ1-1, with D perhaps matching TRBD1 (5 bases). Looked up from germline, CDR1 is SEHNR and CDR2 is FQNEAQ (reference sequence). CDR3 length: 11 residues. V lost 5 bases to trimming and J lost 13 bases, with 14 bases between them. DNA of the CDR3: TGTGCCAGCAGCCCCATGGGGGGAAGTTTCTTT. It is translated as CASSPMGGSFF.

The rearrangement uses TRBV7-2 and TRBJ1-6, with no clear D. V lost 4 bases to trimming and J lost 8 bases, with 12 bases between them. CDR1 is SGHTA, CDR2 FQGNSA, per germline. This CDR3 has 14 residues. CDR3 protein: CASSSSALDSPLHF. In DNA form, the CDR3 reads TGTGCCAGCAGCTCATCGGCTTTGGATTCACCCCTCCACTTT.

The chain is built from TRBV11-3 and TRBJ2-3; 14 bases match TRBD2. Germline CDR1 reads SGHNT; CDR2 reads YENEEA. CDR3 length equals 16 residues. With 5 bases clipped from V and 4 bases from J, the junction kept 5 bases outside the gene matches. CDR3 bases: TGTGCCAGCAGCGAGGGACTAGCGGGGGCTTCAGATACGCAGTATTTT. It encodes CASSEGLAGASDTQYF.

The chain uses TRBV27 and TRBJ1-1; the D gene is possibly TRBD1 (6 bases). The length of the CDR3 is 15 residues. Germline values: CDR1 MNHEY, CDR2 SMNVEV (reference sequence). Trimming removed 3 bases from V and 2 bases from J, with 13 bases in between. CDR3 amino acids: CASSFQATGNTEAFF. The CDR3 nucleotides are TGTGCCAGCAGTTTCCAGGCGACAGGAAACACTGAAGCTTTCTTT.

This clone was observed once. The chain couples TRBV27 to TRBJ2-2, with 12 bases identical to TRBD2. Germline V gene sequence: CDR1 MNHEY, CDR2 SMNVEV (reference sequence). V lost 7 bases and J lost 7; bases outside the gene matches: 7. This CDR3 is 15 amino acids long. The CDR3 spells CASKLAGGASGELFF. Here the CDR3 DNA reads TGTGCCAGCAAACTAGCGGGGGGAGCTAGCGGGGAGCTGTTTTTT.

J is TRBJ2-2 and V is TRBV15; D gene ambiguous. The CDR3 consists of 14 residues. The ends were cut back, 1 base at V and 4 bases at J, with 7 bases in the middle. In germline, CDR1 is LNHNV, CDR2 YYDKDF (reference sequence). The CDR3, as DNA: TGTGCCACCAGCAGAGTACTAAGCACCGGGGAGCTGTTTTTT. Protein sequence: CATSRVLSTGELFF.

This sequence joins TRBV15 and TRBJ1-2, with 9 bases lining up with TRBD1. Germline V gene lookup returns CDR1 LNHNV and CDR2 YYDKDF (reference sequence). This CDR3 has 16 residues. V lost 5 bases, J lost 7 bases, and 14 bases stayed unmatched. The CDR3 sequence: CATSASRIQGAGGYTF. CDR3 sequence (DNA): TGTGCCACCAGCGCAAGCAGGATACAGGGGGCGGGTGGCTACACCTTC. Full variable domain (rest looked up from reference TRBV15 and TRBJ1-2): DAMVIQNPRYQVTQFGKPVTLSCSQTLNHNVMYWYQQKSSQAPKLLFHYYDKDFNNEADTPDNFQSRRPNTSFCFLDIRSPGLGDTAMYLCATSASRIQGAGGYTFGSGTRLTVV.

The chain combines TRBV27 with TRBJ2-2, with unresolved D. Looked up from germline, CDR1 is MNHEY and CDR2 is SMNVEV (reference sequence). With 2 bases removed from V and 2 bases from J, the gap between germline ends came to 9 bases. The CDR3 consists of 15 residues. CDR3: CASSLHILNTGELFF. The CDR3 nucleotides read TGTGCCAGCAGTTTACATATTCTCAACACCGGGGAGCTGTTTTTT.

The V gene is TRBV7-9, the J gene TRBJ1-4; possibly TRBD1 for D (6 bases). This CDR3 region has 14 residues. Germline lookup yields CDR1 SEHNR and CDR2 FQNEAQ (reference sequence). V lost 2 bases and J lost 5, with 9 bases in between. CDR3 protein: CASSLHQGNEKLFF. CDR3 DNA: TGTGCCAGCAGCTTACATCAGGGGAATGAAAAACTGTTTTTT. The full variable domain, with the rest looked up from reference TRBV7-9 and TRBJ1-4, is DTGVSQNPRHKITKRGQNVTFRCDPISEHNRLYWYRQTLGQGPEFLTYFQNEAQLEKSRLLSDRFSAERPKGSFSTLEIQRTEQGDSAMYLCASSLHQGNEKLFFGSGTQLSVL.

This clone was recorded once. The V gene is TRBV10-3, the J gene TRBJ1-5; D is ambiguous. The V end lost 7 bases, the J end lost 0 bases, and 7 bases lay between the germline ends. The CDR3 is 13 amino acids. Germline assignment: CDR1 ENHRY and CDR2 SYGVKD. This CDR3 reads CAITGSSNQPQHF. The DNA of the CDR3 is TGTGCCATCACCGGCTCTAGCAATCAGCCCCAGCATTTT.

The chain is built from TRBV7-9 and TRBJ2-5; possibly TRBD1 for D (6 bases). Per the germline V gene, CDR1 is SEHNR and CDR2 is FQNEAQ (reference sequence). V was clipped by 3 bases and J by 1 base, with 12 bases between them. The CDR3 is 15 amino acids. The CDR3 DNA is TGTGCCAGCAGCTTGTCCAGGGGTGGCCAAGAGACCCAGTACTTC. Protein: CASSLSRGGQETQYF.

This chain uses TRBV25-1 with TRBJ1-2; maybe TRBD1 (6 bases). CDR1 and CDR2 (germline): MGHDK, SYGVNS. The CDR3 is 15 residues long. V was cut by 1 base and J by 7 bases, with 16 bases left in between. The CDR3 nucleotides are TGTGCCAGCAGTGAATTTGGGGGCTGGGGAACTGGCTACACCTTC. Translating gives CASSEFGGWGTGYTF.

This clone was detected only a few times. This chain connects TRBV25-1 to TRBJ2-3; 14 bases align to TRBD2. V lost 4 bases and J lost 2; bases outside the gene matches: 5. Per the germline V gene, CDR1 is MGHDK and CDR2 is SYGVNS. The CDR3 contains 17 residues. The CDR3: CASSGTSGGSATDTQYF. CDR3 DNA: TGTGCCAGCAGTGGGACTAGCGGGGGGTCCGCCACAGATACGCAGTATTTT.

This sequence joins TRBV12-3 or TRBV12-4 and TRBJ2-6; D is ambiguous. V lost 4 bases to trimming and J lost 3 bases, with 1 base between them. The CDR3 sequence is 12 residues long. Here the CDR3 reads CASSYGANVLTF. The CDR3 DNA sequence: TGTGCCAGCAGTTATGGGGCCAACGTCCTGACTTTC.

The chain uses TRBV18 and TRBJ2-7; 7 positions match TRBD2. The CDR3 totals 17 residues. Germline CDR1 and CDR2: KGHSH and LQKENI. The V gene end was trimmed by 1 base and the J gene end by 0 bases; junction bases not matched to a gene: 9. In DNA form, the CDR3 reads TGTGCCAGCTCACCACAGGGGTCGGGGGGAAGCTCCTACGAGCAGTACTTC. Translating it yields CASSPQGSGGSSYEQYF.

V and J are TRBV16 and TRBJ1-2; 10 bases agree with TRBD1. J lost 6 bases, V lost 0 bases, and 7 bases had no gene match. CDR1 and CDR2 from the germline V gene are KGHSY and FQNENV. The CDR3 runs 16 residues. The CDR3 nucleotides read TGTGCCAGCAGCCAATCAATAAGGACAGGGGGAAATGGCTACACCTTC. Protein sequence: CASSQSIRTGGNGYTF.

The chain uses TRBV19 and TRBJ1-2; 7 bases map to TRBD1. Germline V gene lookup returns CDR1 LNHDA and CDR2 SQIVND (reference sequence). This CDR3 has 14 residues. The V gene end was trimmed by 3 bases and the J gene end by 2 bases; junction bases not matched to a gene: 3. This CDR3 reads CASSIDRVNYGYTF. As DNA, the CDR3 is TGTGCCAGTAGTATCGACAGGGTGAACTATGGCTACACCTTC.